This T cell receptor (beta chain) was identified in a study of blood T cell repertoires in COVID-19. In the study overall: Samples representing acute and convalescent COVID-19 were sourced from the United States, Italy and Spain. Nucleic acid was either cDNA or gDNA, and it came from T cells, B-cell-depleted T cells, or PBMCs.

Authors' processing steps: Reference gene primer amplification gave nucleated cell count estimates. Profiling relied on immunoSEQ multiplex PCR, and the TCRdb table lists in-frame clones only, not all of them. From that table come the V and J calls and clone size; the DNA was used to work out D and trimming. The sample records more than 250,000 clones, 70% to 90% being singletons. V was trimmed by 4 bases and J by 1 base, leaving 11 bases between them. CDR3 length: 15 residues. Per germline, CDR1 SGHAT and CDR2 FQNNGV. The chain has TRBV11-2 and TRBJ1-5; TRBD1 is a possible D gene (5 bases). Sequencing was performed on peripheral blood. The TCR comes from a man over 45 with active or convalescent COVID-19. The CDR3 DNA sequence: TGTGCCAGCAGCTCAGGGTTCTTGAGCAATCAGCCCCAGCATTTT. As protein: CASSSGFLSNQPQHF.